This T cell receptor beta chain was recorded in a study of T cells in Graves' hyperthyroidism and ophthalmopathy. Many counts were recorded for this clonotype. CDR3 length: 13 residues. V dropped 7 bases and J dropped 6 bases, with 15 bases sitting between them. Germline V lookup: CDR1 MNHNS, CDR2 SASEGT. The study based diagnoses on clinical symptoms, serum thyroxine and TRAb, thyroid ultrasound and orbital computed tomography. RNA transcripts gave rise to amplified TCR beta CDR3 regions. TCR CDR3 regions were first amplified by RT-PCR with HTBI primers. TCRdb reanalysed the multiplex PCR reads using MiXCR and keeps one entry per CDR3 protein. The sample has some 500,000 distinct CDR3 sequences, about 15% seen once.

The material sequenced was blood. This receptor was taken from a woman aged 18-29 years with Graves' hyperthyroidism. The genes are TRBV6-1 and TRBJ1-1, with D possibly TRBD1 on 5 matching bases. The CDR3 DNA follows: TGTGCCAGCACCCAACGGTTGGGACCTGAAGCTTTCTTT. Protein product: CASTQRLGPEAFF.